This entry is about one TCR beta chain. Its matching antigen is unknown. Sample-barcoded 5' priming and a J-beta primer mix drove a second PCR of roughly 7 to 11 cycles. Sequencing of every sample gave 3 million or more CDR3-containing paired-end reads. TCRdb processed the 5' RACE reads anew with MiXCR; each CDR3 protein has one entry. The sample holds hundreds of thousands of distinct CDR3 sequences, approximately 50% seen once. These data are taken from a study of blood T cells in healthy people across ages. The study's findings and limits: Naive CD4+ cell counts and diversity both ran higher in long-lived than in aged donors.

The length of the CDR3 is 14 residues. Trimming removed 4 bases at V and 4 bases at J, with 13 bases between. Germline CDR1 is SGHNT and CDR2 is YENEEA. This TCR came from a woman in her sixties or seventies in good health. V gene TRBV11-3 combines with J gene TRBJ2-5; perhaps TRBD1 as D (6 bases). Sequenced sample: blood. The CDR3 DNA is TGTGCCAGCAGCTCAACCAGGGGCTCAGAGACCCAGTACTTC. Translating gives CASSSTRGSETQYF. The full variable domain, in which reference TRBV11-3 and TRBJ2-5 provide the parts outside the CDR3, is EAGVVQSPRYKIIEKKQPVAFWCNPISGHNTLYWYLQNLGQGPELLIRYENEEAVDDSQLPKDRFSAERLKGVDSTLKIQPAELGDSAVYLCASSSTRGSETQYFGPGTRLLVL.